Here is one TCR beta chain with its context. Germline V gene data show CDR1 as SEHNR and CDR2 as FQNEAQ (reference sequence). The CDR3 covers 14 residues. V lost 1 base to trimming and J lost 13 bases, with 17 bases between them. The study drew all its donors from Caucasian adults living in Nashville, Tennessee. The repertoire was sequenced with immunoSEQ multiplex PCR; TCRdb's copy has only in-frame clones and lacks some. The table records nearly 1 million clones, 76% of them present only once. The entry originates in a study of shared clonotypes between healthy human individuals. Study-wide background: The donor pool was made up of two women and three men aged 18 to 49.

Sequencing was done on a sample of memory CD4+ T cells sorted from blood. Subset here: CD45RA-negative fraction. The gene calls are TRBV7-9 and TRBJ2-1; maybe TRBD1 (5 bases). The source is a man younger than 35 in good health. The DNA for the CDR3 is TGTGCCAGCAGCTTAGGTGGCCAGGGCCCGGATCAGTTCTTC. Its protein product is CASSLGGQGPDQFF.